This T cell receptor (beta chain) stems from a study of blood T cell repertoires in COVID-19. Turning to the study itself: The United States, Italy and Spain provided the acute and convalescent COVID-19 samples.

The germline V gene encodes CDR1 SGHTA and CDR2 FQGNSA. V was clipped by 2 bases and J by 2 bases; unmatched bases: 13. CDR3 length: 19 residues. As originally analysed: Using reference gene primer amplification, nucleated cell counts were estimated. This table comes from immunoSEQ multiplex PCR, and its TCRdb copy is limited to in-frame clones, with some not included. D and trimming were read from the DNA, whereas the V and J calls and clone size are those reported in that table. This sample has roughly 100,000 clones; 70% to 90% occur once, and the top ten carry more than 9%. This TCR came from a man aged 35-49 years with active or convalescent COVID-19. The source material was peripheral blood. The rearrangement links TRBV7-2 to TRBJ2-7; 12 nucleotides align to TRBD2. In DNA, the CDR3 is TGTGCCAGCAGCTTAAAGTCGACTAGCGGGGGCCTCCTCCCCTACGAGCAGTACTTC. Its translation is CASSLKSTSGGLLPYEQYF.